This TCR beta chain was sequenced in a study of shared clonotypes between healthy human individuals. Background on the study: Used for every donor were three CD4 naive, three CD4 memory, two CD8 naive and one CD8 memory plate.

Whole-study results and caveats: Clonotypes shared by all four donors outscored non-shared clonotypes in generation probability.

A remark on this clone: Its antigen is unidentified.

V dropped 1 base and J dropped 8; count of bases not matched to a gene: 9. CDR1 is SGHTA and CDR2 is FQGNSA in the germline V gene. CDR3 length: 16 amino acids. The protocol was immunoSEQ multiplex PCR, while the TCRdb copy is restricted to in-frame clones and leaves out a portion. The sample carries 1.5 million to 1.9 million clones, 95% to 99% recorded once. The material sequenced was naive CD4+ T cells sorted from blood. The sample's subset: CD45RA+ positively selected. This receptor was identified in a man between 25 and 39 years old in good health. This chain connects TRBV7-2 to TRBJ1-4; 8 nucleotides match TRBD1. Written as DNA, the CDR3 is TGTGCCAGCAGCTTAGTGCCGCAGGGGGCGTACGAAAAACTGTTTTTT. Protein sequence: CASSLVPQGAYEKLFF.